The 27 T cell receptor beta chains given below trace back to one sample, sequenced in a study of T-cell reconstitution after alpha-beta-depleted transplantation in children. Construction of the TCRbeta library involved unique molecular identifiers. MiXCR, applied by TCRdb to the PCR reads, yields one record per CDR3 protein. The table has about 310,000 distinct CDR3 sequences, about a quarter seen once. This specimen was PBMCs, mostly from graft donor cells, taken 180 days after TCRalphabeta/CD19-depleted stem cell transplant. The receptors originated from a male patient younger than 18 who had a stem cell transplant for acute lymphoblastic leukemia, so the T cells may come from the graft donor.

This clonotype was picked up a small number of times. This chain uses TRBV12-5 with TRBJ2-1; TRBD2 is a possible D gene (6 bases). Trimming took off 3 bases at V and 6 bases at J, with 15 bases between the two ends. CDR3 length: 15 residues. Germline lookup yields CDR1 LGHNT and CDR2 FRNRAP. The CDR3 loop is CASGLPPGLTNEQFF. In DNA, the CDR3 is TGTGCTAGTGGTTTACCTCCGGGACTCACCAATGAGCAGTTCTTC.

Comments on this clonotype: The junction and the germline gene differ at one end; a read error may be behind it. This chain connects TRBV15 to TRBJ1-4; TRBD1 is a possible D gene (5 bases). Germline V lookup: CDR1 LNHNV, CDR2 YYDKDF (reference sequence). This CDR3 has 17 residues. CDR3 nucleotide sequence: TGTCCCACCAGCAGAGATGACGGGGCAGTTCTTATGAAAAGACTGTTTTTT. This gives the protein CPTSRDDGAVLMKRLFF.

This clonotype turned up a few times. This chain links TRBV3-1 with TRBJ2-2; a possible D gene is TRBD2 (5 bases). Germline V gene sequence: CDR1 LGHDT, CDR2 YNNKEL (reference sequence). V was trimmed by 0 bases and J by 6 bases, leaving 20 bases between them. The length of the CDR3 is 18 residues. This CDR3 is CASSQDNPLGIGPGELFF. CDR3 nucleotide sequence: TGTGCCAGCAGCCAAGATAATCCCCTCGGGATCGGCCCCGGGGAGCTGTTTTTT. The full variable domain, rest sourced from reference TRBV3-1 and TRBJ2-2, is DTAVSQTPKYLVTQMGNDKSIKCEQNLGHDTMYWYKQDSKKFLKIMFSYNNKELIINETVPNRFSPKSPDKAHLNLHINSLELGDSAVYFCASSQDNPLGIGPGELFFGEGSRLTVL.

This clonotype occurred many times. The V call is TRBV7-2, the J call TRBJ1-1, with D perhaps matching TRBD1 (5 bases). The CDR3 runs 13 residues. Germline-derived CDR1 and CDR2 are SGHTA and FQGNSA. With 2 bases removed from V and 11 bases from J, the gap between germline ends came to 15 bases. The CDR3 protein is CASSLRGGVRAFF. DNA of the CDR3: TGTGCCAGCAGCTTAAGAGGAGGGGTTAGGGCTTTCTTT.

This chain links TRBV4-1 with TRBJ1-6; the match to TRBD1 covers 7 bases. The V gene's germline CDR1 is MGHRA and CDR2 YSYEKL. V shed 3 bases and J 5 bases; nucleotides not matched to a gene: 7. CDR3 length: 16 residues. CDR3 residues: CASSQIVGQDNSPLHF. In DNA, the CDR3 is TGCGCCAGCAGCCAGATAGTAGGACAGGATAATTCACCCCTCCACTTT.

This clonotype appeared once. The V call is TRBV13, the J call TRBJ2-2; D ambiguous. The V end lost 4 bases, the J end lost 0 bases, and 9 bases lay between the germline ends. The CDR3 runs to 15 residues. CDR1 is PRHDT and CDR2 is FYEKMQ in the germline V gene (reference sequence). CDR3 nucleotide sequence: TGTGCCAGCAGCTCGAGGCTAGCGAACACCGGGGAGCTGTTTTTT. Its protein product is CASSSRLANTGELFF. The variable domain in full, with the rest retrieved from reference TRBV13 and TRBJ2-2, is AAGVIQSPRHLIKEKRETATLKCYPIPRHDTVYWYQQGPGQDPQFLISFYEKMQSDKGSIPDRFSAQQFSDYHSELNMSSLELGDSALYFCASSSRLANTGELFFGEGSRLTVL.

The V call is TRBV5-6, the J call TRBJ2-3, with 11 bases fitting TRBD2. V shed 1 base and J 2 bases; nucleotides not matched to a gene: 6. This CDR3 contains 17 residues. From germline, CDR1 is SGHDT and CDR2 YYEEEE. This CDR3 reads CASSLTSGREVTDTQYF. The CDR3 nucleotides are TGTGCCAGCAGCTTGACTAGCGGGAGAGAAGTCACAGATACGCAGTATTTT.

This clonotype was observed a few times. The chain combines TRBV11-3 with TRBJ2-7, with D perhaps TRBD1 or TRBD2 (5 bases each). V shed 0 bases and J shed 4 bases, with 19 bases lying between them. Germline CDR1 and CDR2: SGHNT and YENEEA. This CDR3 has 17 amino acids. CDR3 DNA sequence: TGTGCCAGCAGCTTAGAGATGGGGCCAGCGGAGATTTACGAGCAGTACTTC. Translating gives CASSLEMGPAEIYEQYF.

The V and J genes are TRBV7-2 and TRBJ1-2, with D possibly matching TRBD1 (5 bases). Germline lookup yields CDR1 SGHTA and CDR2 FQGNSA. Trimming removed 3 bases from V and 7 bases from J, with 21 bases in between. The CDR3 spans 16 residues. The CDR3 is CASSLAADSGAGGYTF. The CDR3 DNA reads as TGTGCCAGCAGCTTGGCAGCCGACAGTGGGGCGGGTGGCTACACCTTC.

This clonotype appeared a few times. The CDR3 coding sequence is TGCGCCAGCAGCCCCCAGGGGGACCACATGAACACTGAAGCTTTCTTT. Its translation is CASSPQGDHMNTEAFF. The chain joins TRBV5-1 to TRBJ1-1, with 7 bases lining up with TRBD1. The CDR3 is 16 amino acids. Looked up from germline, CDR1 is SGHRS and CDR2 is YFSETQ. V was pared by 4 bases and J by 0 bases, with 9 bases of the junction left unmatched.

The rearrangement links TRBV4-1 to TRBJ1-4; TRBD1 might be the D (6 bases). The CDR3 runs 16 residues. Germline V gene data show CDR1 as MGHRA and CDR2 as YSYEKL. V was trimmed by 2 bases and J by 8 bases, leaving 18 bases between them. CDR3: CASSQFRGGWMEKLFF. CDR3 sequence (DNA): TGCGCCAGCAGCCAATTCAGGGGCGGCTGGATGGAAAAACTGTTTTTT.

The gene calls are TRBV9 and TRBJ2-7; no firm D call. This CDR3 contains 15 residues. CDR1 and CDR2 (germline): SGDLS, YYNGEE. The ends were cut back, 0 bases at V and 3 bases at J, with 13 bases in the middle. For the CDR3, the DNA is TGTGCCAGCAGCGTAGGGGCAGGCCACCACTACGAGCAGTACTTC. Amino acids: CASSVGAGHHYEQYF.

This clonotype has more than one count but fewer than ten. The chain is built from TRBV28 and TRBJ1-2; D ambiguous. The CDR3 is 13 amino acids. Per the germline V gene, CDR1 is MDHEN and CDR2 is SYDVKM. The germline V and J ends were trimmed by 5 bases and 2 bases, with 9 bases remaining between them. CDR3 sequence (DNA): TGTGCCAGCAGTGTAAGCAGGAACTATGGCTACACCTTC. This translates into CASSVSRNYGYTF.

The rearrangement joins TRBV29-1 to TRBJ1-2; D unresolved. V lost 7 bases to trimming and J lost 3 bases, with 15 bases between them. Germline CDR1 reads SQVTM; CDR2 reads ANQGSEA. The CDR3 is made up of 13 amino acids. CDR3 DNA: TGCAGCGCCATTCCTGGGGAGTACTATGGCTACACCTTC. Translated: CSAIPGEYYGYTF.

In this sample, this clonotype turned up a few times. The rearrangement joins TRBV7-9 to TRBJ1-2; D is undetermined. This CDR3 is 11 amino acids long. The germline CDR1 and CDR2 sequences are SEHNR and FQNEAQ (reference sequence). V shed 7 bases and J shed 8 bases, with 11 bases lying between them. DNA of the CDR3: TGTGCCAGCACCCCGGGAGGAGGCTACACCTTC. Amino acids: CASTPGGGYTF.

This clonotype was observed a few times. The CDR3 here is CASSFPSDTQYF. In DNA form, the CDR3 reads TGTGCCAGCAGTTTCCCGTCAGATACGCAGTATTTT. The rearrangement uses TRBV27 and TRBJ2-3; no reliable D call. The CDR3 length is 12 residues. Germline CDR1 and CDR2: MNHEY and SMNVEV (reference sequence). V lost 3 bases to trimming and J lost 4 bases, with 5 bases between them.

This clonotype was counted between two and nine times. The genes are TRBV7-6 and TRBJ2-7; the match to TRBD2 covers 7 bases. CDR1 and CDR2 from the germline V gene are SGHVS and FNYEAQ. V shed 5 bases and J 0 bases; nucleotides not matched to a gene: 10. The CDR3 loop spans 16 amino acids. CDR3 residues: CASSPEVGGGSYEQYF. The CDR3 DNA is TGTGCCAGCAGCCCCGAGGTGGGGGGGGGCTCCTACGAGCAGTACTTC.

The chain carries TRBV7-6 and TRBJ2-1; TRBD2 matches at 13 bases. The germline CDR1 and CDR2 sequences are SGHVS and FNYEAQ. This CDR3 region has 15 residues. J was trimmed by 5 bases and V by 5 bases; bases with no gene match: 3. CDR3: CASSPTSGRDNEQFF. The CDR3 nucleotides are TGTGCCAGCAGCCCCACTAGCGGGAGGGACAATGAGCAGTTCTTC.

The chain joins TRBV20-1 to TRBJ1-1, with 12 bases fitting TRBD1. The CDR3 is 12 amino acids. The junction had 2 bases not matched to a gene; V was cut back by 2 bases and J by 10 bases. Germline values: CDR1 DFQATT, CDR2 SNEGSKA (reference sequence). CDR3 nucleotides: TGCAGTGCTAGAAGGGACAGGGGGCCAGCTTTCTTT. It is translated as CSARRDRGPAFF.

This clonotype was picked up a small number of times. The V call is TRBV5-6, the J call TRBJ1-2, with D unclear. V was cut by 4 bases and J by 7 bases, with 23 bases left in between. Germline CDR1 SGHDT, CDR2 YYEEEE. The CDR3 is made up of 16 amino acids. For the CDR3, the DNA is TGTGCCAGCAGCCGTTCCGCCAAGGGCACGGCGGGTGGCTACACCTTC. Protein product: CASSRSAKGTAGGYTF.

This clonotype was seen more than once but under ten times. The chain carries TRBV4-1 and TRBJ1-4; 9 bases are shared with TRBD1. With 0 bases clipped from V and 10 bases from J, the junction kept 12 bases outside the gene matches. This CDR3 has 17 residues. Germline V lookup: CDR1 MGHRA, CDR2 YSYEKL. CDR3 sequence reads: CASSQDAYRGRAVKLFF. CDR3 coding DNA: TGCGCCAGCAGCCAAGATGCCTACAGGGGGCGAGCGGTAAAACTGTTTTTT.

In this sample, this clonotype turned up a few times. The chain recombines TRBV7-3 with TRBJ2-3; 8 positions match TRBD1. With 3 bases clipped from V and 1 base from J, the junction kept 6 bases outside the gene matches. Germline CDR1 and CDR2: SGHTA and FQGTGA. There are 16 residues in the CDR3. The CDR3 region is CASSLTGTGRTDTQYF. Written as DNA, the CDR3 is TGTGCCAGCAGCTTGACCGGGACAGGCCGCACAGATACGCAGTATTTT.

The rearrangement links TRBV2 to TRBJ1-2, with D hard to call. V lost 6 bases to trimming and J lost 4 bases, with 9 bases between them. CDR1 is SNHLY and CDR2 is FYNNEI in the germline V gene. This CDR3 comprises 12 residues. CDR3 region: CASSEEGYGYTF. DNA of the CDR3: TGTGCCAGCAGCGAGGAGGGCTATGGCTACACCTTC.

V usage is TRBV20-1 and J usage is TRBJ2-7; 9 positions match TRBD2. Germline lookup yields CDR1 DFQATT and CDR2 SNEGSKA (reference sequence). Trimming took 0 bases from V and 2 from J; bases not matched to a gene: 5. The CDR3 covers 15 residues. The CDR3, as DNA: TGCAGTGCTAGAGATATAGCGGGAGTAGCCTACGAGCAGTACTTC. This codes for CSARDIAGVAYEQYF.

This clonotype was seen a handful of times. This chain joins TRBV7-9 and TRBJ2-5; 9 positions agree with TRBD1. Germline assignment: CDR1 SEHNR and CDR2 FQNEAQ (reference sequence). The CDR3 has 14 amino acids. J gave up 6 bases and V 5 bases, and 7 bases lay outside the gene matches. CDR3 in amino acids: CASSPGQGEKTQYF. The CDR3 DNA reads TGTGCCAGCAGCCCGGGACAGGGCGAAAAGACCCAGTACTTC.

This clonotype occurred many times. The rearrangement joins TRBV9 to TRBJ1-1; TRBD1 is a possible D gene (5 bases). Trimming took 2 bases from V and 1 from J, leaving 9 bases between them. Germline V lookup: CDR1 SGDLS, CDR2 YYNGEE. The CDR3 runs to 14 residues. The CDR3 sequence is CASSVGHQNTEAFF. CDR3 nucleotides: TGTGCCAGCAGCGTTGGACATCAGAACACTGAAGCTTTCTTT. The full variable domain, completed using reference TRBV9 and TRBJ1-1, is DSGVTQTPKHLITATGQRVTLRCSPRSGDLSVYWYQQSLDQGLQFLIQYYNGEERAKGNILERFSAQQFPDLHSELNLSSLELGDSALYFCASSVGHQNTEAFFGQGTRLTVV.

This clonotype was seen only a few times. This chain uses TRBV11-2 with TRBJ2-5; TRBD2 matches 9 bases. The CDR3 totals 18 residues. V was pared by 5 bases and J by 1 base, with 14 bases of the junction left unmatched. Germline V gene data show CDR1 as SGHAT and CDR2 as FQNNGV. CDR3 in amino acids: CASSLGASGVWFQETQYF. The CDR3 region has the DNA TGTGCCAGCAGCCTAGGGGCTAGCGGGGTATGGTTCCAAGAGACCCAGTACTTC.